This TCR beta chain originates from a study of T-cell reconstitution after alpha-beta-depleted transplantation in children. The table lists this clonotype with many counts. A library of TCRbeta sequences, prepared with unique molecular identifiers, was generated. Each CDR3 protein is one row after TCRdb ran MiXCR on the PCR reads. The sample yields about 610,000 distinct CDR3 sequences, under 12% seen once. Germline values: CDR1 MNHEY, CDR2 SVGEGT. V lost 5 bases and J lost 7; bases outside the gene matches: 10. The CDR3 runs 16 residues. The TCR sequence derives from a human donor who donated a stem cell graft to a child with acute myeloid leukemia. The chain employs TRBV6-2 or TRBV6-3 and TRBJ2-1; 11 bases map to TRBD2. The source was PBMCs from the stem cell graft donor, collected from the stem cell graft. The CDR3 loop is CASSALAGVLRNEQFF. CDR3 sequence (DNA): TGTGCCAGCAGTGCACTAGCGGGAGTGTTGAGGAATGAGCAGTTCTTC.